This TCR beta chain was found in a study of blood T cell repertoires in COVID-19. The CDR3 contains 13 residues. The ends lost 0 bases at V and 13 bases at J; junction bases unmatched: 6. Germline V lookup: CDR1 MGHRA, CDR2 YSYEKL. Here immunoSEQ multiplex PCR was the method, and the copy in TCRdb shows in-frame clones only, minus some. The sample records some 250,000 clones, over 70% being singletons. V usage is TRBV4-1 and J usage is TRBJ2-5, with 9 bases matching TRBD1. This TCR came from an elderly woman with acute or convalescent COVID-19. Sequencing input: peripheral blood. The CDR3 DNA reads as TGCGCCAGCAGCCAAGATGCGGGACAGGGTCCGTACTTC. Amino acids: CASSQDAGQGPYF.